This T cell receptor (beta chain) was sequenced in a study of T cells in Graves' hyperthyroidism and ophthalmopathy. Study-wide background: Peripheral blood was drawn at first diagnosis, prior to all treatment.

Predating any ophthalmopathy symptoms, the blood sample was taken at first hyperthyroidism diagnosis. Fresh peripheral blood, about 10 ml of it, supplied the PBMCs. Germline V gives CDR1 SQVTM, CDR2 ANQGSEA. V was pared by 3 bases and J by 0 bases, with 20 bases between. The CDR3 has 18 amino acids. This clonotype has a count of ten or more. Amplification of TCR beta CDR3 regions was performed using RNA transcripts as template. RT-PCR in the first round (using the HTBI primer set) targeted the TCR CDR3. TCRdb reprocessed the multiplex PCR reads with MiXCR, giving one entry per CDR3 protein. This table holds more than 350,000 distinct CDR3 sequences, about 15% found once.

This clonotype was sampled from a woman in her thirties with Graves' hyperthyroidism that later progressed to Graves' ophthalmopathy. This rearrangement joins TRBV29-1 to TRBJ2-2; D is tentatively TRBD1 or TRBD2 (6 bases each). The sample was blood. The CDR3 DNA reads TGCAGCGTTGAGGGGGGACCCGGGGACAAATCGAACACCGGGGAGCTGTTTTTT. Translating it yields CSVEGGPGDKSNTGELFF.